This paragraph covers one T cell receptor beta chain sequence. The J segment lost 3 bases and the V segment lost 1 base, leaving 10 bases of the junction unmatched. This CDR3 has 17 amino acids. Germline V gene sequence: CDR1 SGHTA, CDR2 FQGNSA. These data originate in a study of shared clonotypes between healthy human individuals. The healthy adult donors were HIV-negative and reported no recent acute infections or vaccinations. The protocol was immunoSEQ multiplex PCR, while the TCRdb copy is restricted to in-frame clones and leaves out a portion. Of 1.4 million or so clones in the sample, approximately 98.5% were seen once.

Sample: naive CD4+ T cells sorted from blood. Subset specified: CD45RA+ positively selected. This chain links TRBV7-2 with TRBJ2-7, with 9 bases fitting TRBD2. The TCR originated in a man younger than 40 in good health. The CDR3 spells CASSLVRVAGDYYEQYF. The CDR3 region has the DNA TGTGCCAGCAGCTTAGTCCGGGTAGCGGGGGATTACTACGAGCAGTACTTC.